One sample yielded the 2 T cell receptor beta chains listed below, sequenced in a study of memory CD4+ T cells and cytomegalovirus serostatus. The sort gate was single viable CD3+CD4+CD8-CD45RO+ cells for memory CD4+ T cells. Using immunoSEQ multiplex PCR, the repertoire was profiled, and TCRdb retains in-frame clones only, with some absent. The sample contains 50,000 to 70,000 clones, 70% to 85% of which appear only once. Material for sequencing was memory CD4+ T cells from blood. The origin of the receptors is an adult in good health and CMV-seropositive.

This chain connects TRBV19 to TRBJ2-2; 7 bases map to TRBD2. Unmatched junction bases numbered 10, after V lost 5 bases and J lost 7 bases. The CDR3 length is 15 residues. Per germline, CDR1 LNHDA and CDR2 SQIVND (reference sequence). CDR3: CASSQSYGGSGELFF. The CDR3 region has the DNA TGTGCCAGTAGTCAATCTTATGGCGGGAGCGGGGAGCTGTTTTTT. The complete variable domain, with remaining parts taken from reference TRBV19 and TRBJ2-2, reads DGGITQSPKYLFRKEGQNVTLSCEQNLNHDAMYWYRQDPGQGLRLIYYSQIVNDFQKGDIAEGYSVSREKKESFPLTVTSAQKNPTAFYLCASSQSYGGSGELFFGEGSRLTVL.

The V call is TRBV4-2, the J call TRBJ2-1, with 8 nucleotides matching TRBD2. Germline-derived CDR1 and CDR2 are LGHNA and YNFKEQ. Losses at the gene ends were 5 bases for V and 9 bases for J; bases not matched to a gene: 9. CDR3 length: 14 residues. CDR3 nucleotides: TGTGCCAGCAGCGGTAGCAGCGGGAGATCTGAGCAGTTCTTC. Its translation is CASSGSSGRSEQFF.